This record covers a single T cell receptor beta chain. The data are from a study of blood T cell repertoires in COVID-19. Clones were read by immunoSEQ multiplex PCR, and TCRdb kept only the in-frame ones, dropping some. The table lists 150,000 to 200,000 clones, around 82% of them singletons, with around 6.1% in the top ten. The germline gives CDR1 MNHEY, CDR2 SMNVEV (reference sequence). J gave up 2 bases and V 6 bases, and 8 bases lay outside the gene matches. The CDR3 has 15 residues. Specimen: PBMCs or T cells enriched from blood (not recorded which). The J gene is TRBJ2-7, the V gene TRBV27; 9 bases are a match to TRBD1. The sequence was collected from a man aged 40-49 years who had recovered from COVID-19. Here the CDR3 reads CASRHEDRGAYEQYF. The CDR3 DNA follows: TGTGCCAGCAGGCATGAGGACAGGGGAGCCTACGAGCAGTACTTC.